This T cell receptor (beta chain) derives from a study of blood T cell repertoires in COVID-19. The overall study: Samples representing acute and convalescent COVID-19 were sourced from the United States, Italy and Spain. In each case, the material was cDNA or gDNA derived from T cells, B-cell-depleted T cells, or PBMCs.

From germline, CDR1 is SGHNT and CDR2 YENEEA. The CDR3 is made up of 14 amino acids. The germline V and J ends were trimmed by 3 bases and 0 bases, with 8 bases remaining between them. Original data processing: Nucleated cell counts were estimated from reference gene primer amplification. Profiled with immunoSEQ multiplex PCR; TCRdb holds only in-frame clones, not every one. The V and J calls and clone size were taken over from that table, and D and trimming were inferred from the DNA. This sample carries roughly 110,000 clones, roughly 79% of them seen once, and the ten largest clones take 10%. This clone appeared a few times.

The clonotype comes from a human donor in a cohort sampled during active COVID-19. This rearrangement joins TRBV11-3 to TRBJ1-1; D might be TRBD1 (5 bases). The sequenced sample was peripheral blood. The CDR3 DNA follows: TGTGCCAGCAGCTTGGGGGAGGTGAACACTGAAGCTTTCTTT. Translation: CASSLGEVNTEAFF.